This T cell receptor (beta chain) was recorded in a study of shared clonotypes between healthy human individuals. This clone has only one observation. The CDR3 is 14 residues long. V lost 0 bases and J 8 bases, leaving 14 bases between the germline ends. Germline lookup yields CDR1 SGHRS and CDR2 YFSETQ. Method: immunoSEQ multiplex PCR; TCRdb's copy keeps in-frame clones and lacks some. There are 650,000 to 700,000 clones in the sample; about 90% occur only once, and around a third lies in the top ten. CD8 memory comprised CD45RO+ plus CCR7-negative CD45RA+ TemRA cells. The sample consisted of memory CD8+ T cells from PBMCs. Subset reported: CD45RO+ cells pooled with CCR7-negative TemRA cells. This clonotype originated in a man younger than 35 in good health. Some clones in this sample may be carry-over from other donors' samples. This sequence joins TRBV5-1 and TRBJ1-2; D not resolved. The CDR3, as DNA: TGCGCCAGCAGCTTGGAAGGGATCGGAGGGGGCTACACCTTC. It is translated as CASSLEGIGGGYTF. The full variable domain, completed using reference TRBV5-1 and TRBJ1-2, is KAGVTQTPRYLIKTRGQQVTLSCSPISGHRSVSWYQQTPGQGLQFLFEYFSETQRNKGNFPGRFSGRQFSNSRSEMNVSTLELGDSALYLCASSLEGIGGGYTFGSGTRLTVV.